Listed below are T cell receptor beta chains from one sample, sequenced in a study of T-cell reconstitution after alpha-beta-depleted transplantation in children. TCRdb re-called the PCR reads through MiXCR, storing one row per CDR3 protein. The sample lists under 450,000 distinct CDR3 sequences, 15% to 20% occurring once. This sample comprised PBMCs, mostly from graft donor cells, obtained 360 days after TCRalphabeta/CD19-depleted stem cell transplant. Receptor source: a boy younger than two who had a stem cell transplant for Wiskott-Aldrich syndrome, so the T cells may come from the graft donor. CDR3s include the opening cysteine and the closing phenylalanine or tryptophan. D genes are given only for firm matches. Only part of the rows carry a size: once, few, many, or a class if the clone is expanded.

TRBD2,few,TRBV29-1,TRBJ2-3,CSVGIGGGAGTDTQYF,TGCAGCGTTGGGATAGGCGGGGGGGCCGGCACAGATACGCAGTATTTT
.,few,TRBV7-2,TRBJ1-6,CASSRTADNSPLHF,TGTGCCAGCAGCAGGACAGCCGATAATTCACCCCTCCACTTT
.,few,TRBV7-2,TRBJ2-3,CASSLAGVSGDTQYF,TGTGCCAGCAGCTTAGCGGGGGTTTCAGGAGATACGCAGTATTTT
.,few,TRBV6-5,TRBJ2-3,CASSYGLGEWAYF,TGTGCCAGCAGTTACGGTCTAGGAGAGTGGGCGTATTTT
TRBD1,.,TRBV6-2/TRBV6-3,TRBJ2-5,CASSYGDREGGQETQYF,TGTGCCAGCAGTTACGGGGACAGGGAAGGAGGCCAAGAGACCCAGTACTTC
TRBD2,.,TRBV13,TRBJ2-7,CASSAAGGPYEQYF,TGTGCCAGCAGCGCCGCGGGGGGACCCTACGAGCAGTACTTC
TRBD2,.,TRBV12-3/TRBV12-4,TRBJ2-1,CASTFSGGADNEQFF,TGTGCCAGCACCTTTAGCGGGGGGGCCGACAATGAGCAGTTCTTC
.,few,TRBV20-1,TRBJ2-1,CSARDRGTVSYNEQFF,TGCAGTGCTAGAGATCGGGGCACTGTCTCCTACAATGAGCAGTTCTTC
TRBD1,few,TRBV11-1,TRBJ1-1,CASSLLYRPTGENTEAFF,TGTGCCAGCAGCTTACTCTACAGACCGACAGGGGAGAACACTGAAGCTTTCTTT
.,.,TRBV12-3/TRBV12-4,TRBJ1-2,CASSFNTGLNGYTF,TGTGCCAGCAGTTTCAACACCGGGCTCAATGGCTACACCTTC
.,few,TRBV6-5,TRBJ2-2,CASSYFKPGELFF,TGTGCCAGCAGTTACTTTAAGCCCGGGGAGCTGTTTTTT
.,.,TRBV30,TRBJ2-7,CAWSGPPNFYEQYF,TGTGCCTGGAGTGGGCCCCCAAATTTCTACGAGCAGTACTTC
.,few,TRBV23-1,TRBJ2-1,CASIRHEQFF,TGCGCCAGCATCAGACATGAGCAGTTCTTC
TRBD1,.,TRBV20-1,TRBJ2-1,CSARSTGQGPEEQFF,TGCAGTGCTAGGTCCACCGGACAGGGCCCGGAGGAGCAGTTCTTC
.,.,TRBV7-6,TRBJ2-7,CASSPLSGPPSYEQYF,TGTGCCAGCAGCCCCCTGTCAGGGCCCCCTTCTTACGAGCAGTACTTC
.,.,TRBV5-1,TRBJ1-6,CASSLGTLNSPLHF,TGCGCCAGCAGCTTGGGGACCCTAAATTCACCCCTCCACTTT
.,few,TRBV10-1,TRBJ2-1,CASSRSPLGPLGNEQFF,TGCGCCAGCAGTCGATCACCCCTAGGGCCTTTGGGGAATGAGCAGTTCTTC
TRBD2,few,TRBV19,TRBJ2-1,CASSKGVLAGGDGSYNEQFF,TGTGCCAGTAGTAAGGGCGTACTAGCGGGAGGTGACGGCTCCTACAATGAGCAGTTCTTC
.,few,TRBV5-1,TRBJ2-7,CASSLLPGTRSYEQYF,TGCGCCAGCAGCTTATTACCCGGCACCCGATCCTACGAGCAGTACTTC
.,few,TRBV30,TRBJ2-4,CAWSVGGKAKNIQYF,TGTGCCTGGAGTGTAGGGGGGAAGGCCAAAAACATTCAGTACTTC
TRBD2,few,TRBV28,TRBJ2-3,CASSPVGYVGLEQYF,TGTGCCAGCAGCCCCGTTGGTTACGTGGGACTAGAGCAGTATTTT
.,.,TRBV18,TRBJ2-1,CASSPQSGWAYEQFF,TGTGCCAGCTCACCACAGAGCGGGTGGGCCTATGAGCAGTTCTTC
TRBD1,few,TRBV27,TRBJ2-1,CASSPITGGMDNEQFF,TGTGCCAGCAGTCCCATCACAGGGGGCATGGACAATGAGCAGTTCTTC
.,.,TRBV9,TRBJ1-6,CASSVGAEDNSPLHF,TGTGCCAGCAGCGTAGGGGCGGAGGATAATTCACCCCTCCACTTT
.,.,TRBV12-5,TRBJ2-2,CASGYRTGELFF,TGTGCTAGTGGTTACAGGACCGGGGAGCTGTTTTTT
TRBD2,few,TRBV29-1,TRBJ2-1,CSVEVPSGTSDNEQFF,TGCAGCGTTGAAGTCCCCTCCGGGACTAGCGACAATGAGCAGTTCTTC
TRBD1,.,TRBV5-1,TRBJ1-2,CASSLEGTGWHGYTF,TGCGCCAGCAGCTTGGAAGGGACAGGGTGGCATGGCTACACCTTC
.,few,TRBV5-1,TRBJ2-3,CASSFGLTDTQYF,TGCGCCAGCAGCTTTGGGCTCACAGATACGCAGTATTTT
TRBD2,few,TRBV12-3/TRBV12-4,TRBJ2-3,CASSLRGGPDTQYF,TGTGCCAGCAGTTTGCGGGGAGGGCCAGATACGCAGTATTTT
TRBD1,few,TRBV11-2,TRBJ2-7,CASRGQVYEQYF,TGTGCCAGCAGAGGACAGGTCTACGAGCAGTACTTC
.,.,TRBV10-3,TRBJ2-5,CAISEVRTGRQETQYF,TGTGCCATCAGTGAGGTTCGAACAGGCCGCCAAGAGACCCAGTACTTC
.,many,TRBV12-3/TRBV12-4,TRBJ2-7,CASSYGPTYEQYF,TGTGCCAGCAGTTATGGCCCGACCTACGAGCAGTACTTC
.,many,TRBV2,TRBJ2-1,CASSDQGNEQFF,TGTGCCAGCAGTGATCAGGGGAATGAGCAGTTCTTC
TRBD2,few,TRBV10-2,TRBJ2-1,CASSPQRLAGEVFGSYNEQFF,TGCGCCAGCAGCCCTCAAAGACTAGCGGGAGAGGTGTTTGGGTCCTACAATGAGCAGTTCTTC
.,.,TRBV6-5,TRBJ2-2,CASSYLLGGGRTGELFF,TGTGCCAGCAGTTACCTTCTGGGGGGGGGCAGGACCGGGGAGCTGTTTTTT
.,few,TRBV5-1,TRBJ2-5,CASSLGMGSETQYF,TGCGCCAGCAGCTTGGGTATGGGCTCGGAGACCCAGTACTTC
TRBD1,.,TRBV27,TRBJ2-7,CASSLRDRPAEQYF,TGTGCCAGCAGTCTCCGGGACAGGCCGGCCGAGCAGTACTTC
TRBD2,.,TRBV4-1,TRBJ2-5,CASSQDRGIAGNQETQYF,TGCGCCAGCAGCCAAGATCGGGGGATAGCGGGGAATCAAGAGACCCAGTACTTC
.,few,TRBV5-1,TRBJ2-3,CASSFLSSTDTQYF,TGCGCCAGCAGCTTCCTTTCTAGCACAGATACGCAGTATTTT
.,.,TRBV10-3,TRBJ2-6,CAIMADSGANVLTF,TGTGCCATCATGGCTGACTCTGGGGCCAACGTCCTGACTTTC
.,few,TRBV5-1,TRBJ2-6,CASSLRVPGLFSGANVLTF,TGCGCCAGCAGCTTGAGGGTCCCCGGGCTTTTCTCTGGGGCCAACGTCCTGACTTTC
.,.,TRBV12-3/TRBV12-4,TRBJ2-2,CASSSQGGGTGELFF,TGTGCCAGCAGTTCCCAGGGGGGAGGAACCGGGGAGCTGTTTTTT
.,few,TRBV21-1,TRBJ2-5,CASSKGGGGETQYF,TGTGCCAGCAGCAAAGGAGGAGGGGGGGAGACCCAGTACTTC
TRBD2,few,TRBV27,TRBJ2-7,CASSSSSGSREQYF,TGTGCCAGCAGTTCATCTAGCGGGAGTCGGGAGCAGTACTTC
.,few,TRBV6-5,TRBJ1-5,CASSYFKSWGNQPQHF,TGTGCCAGCAGTTACTTCAAGAGTTGGGGTAATCAGCCCCAGCATTTT
.,.,TRBV29-1,TRBJ2-3,CSVLLTRPSTDTQYF,TGCAGCGTACTTCTGACTAGGCCTAGCACAGATACGCAGTATTTT
.,.,TRBV7-2,TRBJ2-7,CASSLGSGLYEQYF,TGTGCCAGCAGCTTAGGAAGCGGGCTATACGAGCAGTACTTC
TRBD1,.,TRBV7-2,TRBJ2-3,CASSVDRVADTQYF,TGTGCCAGCAGCGTCGACAGGGTCGCAGATACGCAGTATTTT
.,few,TRBV4-1,TRBJ1-1,CASSFGVMNTEAFF,TGCGCCAGCAGCTTCGGAGTCATGAACACTGAAGCTTTCTTT
TRBD1,.,TRBV7-6,TRBJ2-3,CASSGPDRSTDTQYF,TGTGCCAGCAGCGGGCCGGACAGGAGCACAGATACGCAGTATTTT
.,few,TRBV24-1,TRBJ2-3,CATSQQGPTDTQYF,TGTGCCACCAGTCAGCAGGGTCCCACAGATACGCAGTATTTT